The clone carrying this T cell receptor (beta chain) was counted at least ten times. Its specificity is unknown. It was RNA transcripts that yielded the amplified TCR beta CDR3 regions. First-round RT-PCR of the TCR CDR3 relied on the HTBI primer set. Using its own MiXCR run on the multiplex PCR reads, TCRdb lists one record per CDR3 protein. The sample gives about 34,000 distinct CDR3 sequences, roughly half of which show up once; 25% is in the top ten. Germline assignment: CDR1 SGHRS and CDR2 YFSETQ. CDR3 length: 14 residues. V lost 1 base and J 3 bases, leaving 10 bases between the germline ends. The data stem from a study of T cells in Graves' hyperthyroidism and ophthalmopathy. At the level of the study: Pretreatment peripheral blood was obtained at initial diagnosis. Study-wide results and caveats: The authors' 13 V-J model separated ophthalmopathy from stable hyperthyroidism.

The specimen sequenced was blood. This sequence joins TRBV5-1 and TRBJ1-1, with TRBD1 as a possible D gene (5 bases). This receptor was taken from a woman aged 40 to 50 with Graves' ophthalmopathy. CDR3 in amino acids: CASSLRGGDTEAFF. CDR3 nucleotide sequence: TGCGCCAGCAGCTTGCGGGGAGGGGACACTGAAGCTTTCTTT.